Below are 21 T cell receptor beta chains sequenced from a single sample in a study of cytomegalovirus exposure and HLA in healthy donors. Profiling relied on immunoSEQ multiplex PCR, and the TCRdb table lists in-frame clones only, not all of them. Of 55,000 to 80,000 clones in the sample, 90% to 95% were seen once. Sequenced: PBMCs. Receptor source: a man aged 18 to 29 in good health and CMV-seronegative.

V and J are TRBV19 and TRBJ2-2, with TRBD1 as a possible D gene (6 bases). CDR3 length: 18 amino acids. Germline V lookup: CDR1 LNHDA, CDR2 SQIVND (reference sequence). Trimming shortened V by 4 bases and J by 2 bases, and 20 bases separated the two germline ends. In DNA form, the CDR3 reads TGTGCCAGTAGTACATCGTCAAAAACCGGGACAAACACCGGGGAGCTGTTTTTT. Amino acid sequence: CASSTSSKTGTNTGELFF.

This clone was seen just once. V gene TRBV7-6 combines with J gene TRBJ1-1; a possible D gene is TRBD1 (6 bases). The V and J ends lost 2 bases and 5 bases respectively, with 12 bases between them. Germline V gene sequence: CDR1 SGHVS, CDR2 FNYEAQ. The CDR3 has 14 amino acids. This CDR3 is CASSLQQGGTEAFF. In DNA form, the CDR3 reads TGTGCCAGCAGCTTACAACAGGGCGGGACTGAAGCTTTCTTT.

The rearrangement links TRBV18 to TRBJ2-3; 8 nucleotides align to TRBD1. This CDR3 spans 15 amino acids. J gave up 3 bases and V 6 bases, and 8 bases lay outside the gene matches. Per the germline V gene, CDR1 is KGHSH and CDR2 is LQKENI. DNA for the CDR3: TGTGCCAGCTCTCTCACCAGACAGGGGACAGATACGCAGTATTTT. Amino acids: CASSLTRQGTDTQYF.

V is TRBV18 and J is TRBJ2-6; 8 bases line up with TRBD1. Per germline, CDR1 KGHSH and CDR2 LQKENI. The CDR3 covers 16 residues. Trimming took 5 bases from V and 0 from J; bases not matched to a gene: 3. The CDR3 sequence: CASSSTGGSGANVLTF. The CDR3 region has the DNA TGTGCCAGCTCATCTACAGGGGGCTCTGGGGCCAACGTCCTGACTTTC. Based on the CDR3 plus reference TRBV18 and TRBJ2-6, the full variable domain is NAGVMQNPRHLVRRRGQEARLRCSPMKGHSHVYWYRQLPEEGLKFMVYLQKENIIDESGMPKERFSAEFPKEGPSILRIQQVVRGDSAAYFCASSSTGGSGANVLTFGAGSRLTVL.

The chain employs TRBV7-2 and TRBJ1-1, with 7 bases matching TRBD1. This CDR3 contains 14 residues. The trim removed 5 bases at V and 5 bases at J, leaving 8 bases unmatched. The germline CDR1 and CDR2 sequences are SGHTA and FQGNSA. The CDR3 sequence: CASSPSRGRTEAFF. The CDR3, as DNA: TGTGCCAGCAGCCCCAGCAGGGGGAGAACTGAAGCTTTCTTT.

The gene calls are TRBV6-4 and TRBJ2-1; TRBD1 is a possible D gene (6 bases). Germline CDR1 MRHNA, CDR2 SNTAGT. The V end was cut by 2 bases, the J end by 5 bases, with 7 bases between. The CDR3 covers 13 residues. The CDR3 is CASSDRDNNEQFF. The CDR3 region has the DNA TGTGCCAGCAGTGACCGGGACAACAATGAGCAGTTCTTC.

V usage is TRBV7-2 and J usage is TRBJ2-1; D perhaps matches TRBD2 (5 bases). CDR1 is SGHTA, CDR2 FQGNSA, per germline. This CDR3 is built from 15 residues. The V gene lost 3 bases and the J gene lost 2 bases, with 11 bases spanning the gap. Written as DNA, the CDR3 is TGTGCCAGCAGCTTGGAGGATAGGGCCTACAATGAGCAGTTCTTC. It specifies CASSLEDRAYNEQFF.

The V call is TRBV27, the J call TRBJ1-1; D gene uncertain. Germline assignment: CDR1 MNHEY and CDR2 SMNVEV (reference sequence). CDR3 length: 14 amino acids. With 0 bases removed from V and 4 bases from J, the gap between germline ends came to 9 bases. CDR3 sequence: CASSLSAGGTEAFF. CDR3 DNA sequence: TGTGCCAGCAGTTTATCTGCGGGTGGCACTGAAGCTTTCTTT.

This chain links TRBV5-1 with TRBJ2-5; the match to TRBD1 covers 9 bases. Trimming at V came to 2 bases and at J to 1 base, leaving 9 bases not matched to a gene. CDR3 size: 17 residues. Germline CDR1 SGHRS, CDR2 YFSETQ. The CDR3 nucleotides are TGCGCCAGCAGCTTACCCCGGGACAGGGTAATCCAAGAGACCCAGTACTTC. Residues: CASSLPRDRVIQETQYF.

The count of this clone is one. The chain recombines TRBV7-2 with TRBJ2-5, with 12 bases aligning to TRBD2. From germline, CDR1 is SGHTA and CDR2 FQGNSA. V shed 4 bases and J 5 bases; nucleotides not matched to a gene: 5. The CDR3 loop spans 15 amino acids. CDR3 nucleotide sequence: TGTGCCAGCAGCTCCCTAGCGGGGGGGCTGGAGACCCAGTACTTC. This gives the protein CASSSLAGGLETQYF.

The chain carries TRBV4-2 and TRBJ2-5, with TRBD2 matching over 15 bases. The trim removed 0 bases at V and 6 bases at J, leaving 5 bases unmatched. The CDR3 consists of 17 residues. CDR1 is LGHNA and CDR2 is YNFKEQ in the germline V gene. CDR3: CASSQEGLAGGGKTQYF. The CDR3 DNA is TGTGCCAGCAGCCAAGAGGGACTAGCGGGGGGCGGGAAGACCCAGTACTTC.

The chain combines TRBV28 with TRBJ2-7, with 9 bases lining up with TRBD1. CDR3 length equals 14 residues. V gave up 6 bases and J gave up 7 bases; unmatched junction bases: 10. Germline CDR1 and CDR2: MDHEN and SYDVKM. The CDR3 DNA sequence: TGTGCCAGCAGCTACGGACAGGGGCCTCGGGAGCAGTACTTC. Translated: CASSYGQGPREQYF.

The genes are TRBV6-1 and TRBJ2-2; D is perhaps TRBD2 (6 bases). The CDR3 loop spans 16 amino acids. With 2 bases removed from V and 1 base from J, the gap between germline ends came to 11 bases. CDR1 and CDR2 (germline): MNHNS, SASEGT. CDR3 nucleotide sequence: TGTGCCAGCAGTGAAAGGAGGGTTGGGAACACCGGGGAGCTGTTTTTT. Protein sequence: CASSERRVGNTGELFF.

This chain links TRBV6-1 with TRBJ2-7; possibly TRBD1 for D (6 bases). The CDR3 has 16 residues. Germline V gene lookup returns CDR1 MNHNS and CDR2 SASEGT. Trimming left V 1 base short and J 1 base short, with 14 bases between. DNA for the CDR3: TGTGCCAGCAGTGAAGGGGCAGGGGAAGGTTCCTACGAGCAGTACTTC. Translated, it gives CASSEGAGEGSYEQYF.

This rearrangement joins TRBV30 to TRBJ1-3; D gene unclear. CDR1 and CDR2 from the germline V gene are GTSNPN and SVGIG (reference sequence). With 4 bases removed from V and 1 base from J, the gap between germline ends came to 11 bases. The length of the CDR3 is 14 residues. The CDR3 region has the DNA TGTGCCTGGACACAAATGTTATCTGGAAACACCATATATTTT. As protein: CAWTQMLSGNTIYF.

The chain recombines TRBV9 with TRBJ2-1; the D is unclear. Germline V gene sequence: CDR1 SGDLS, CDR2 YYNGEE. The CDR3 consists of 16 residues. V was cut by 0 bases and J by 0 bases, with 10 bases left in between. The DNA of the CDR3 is TGTGCCAGCAGCGTAGGTGGTACTAACTCCTACAATGAGCAGTTCTTC. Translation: CASSVGGTNSYNEQFF.

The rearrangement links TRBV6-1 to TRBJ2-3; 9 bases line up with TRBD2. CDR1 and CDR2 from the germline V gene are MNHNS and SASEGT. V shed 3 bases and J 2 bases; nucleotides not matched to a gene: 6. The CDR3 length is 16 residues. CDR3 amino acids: CASSEILAGSTDTQYF. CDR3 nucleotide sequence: TGTGCCAGCAGTGAGATCCTAGCGGGGTCCACAGATACGCAGTATTTT.

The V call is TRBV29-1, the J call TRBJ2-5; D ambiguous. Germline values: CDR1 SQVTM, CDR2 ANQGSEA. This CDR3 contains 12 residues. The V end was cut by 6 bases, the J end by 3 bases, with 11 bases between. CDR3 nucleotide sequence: TGCAGCGTCTTGGAGTCGGAAGAGACCCAGTACTTC. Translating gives CSVLESEETQYF.

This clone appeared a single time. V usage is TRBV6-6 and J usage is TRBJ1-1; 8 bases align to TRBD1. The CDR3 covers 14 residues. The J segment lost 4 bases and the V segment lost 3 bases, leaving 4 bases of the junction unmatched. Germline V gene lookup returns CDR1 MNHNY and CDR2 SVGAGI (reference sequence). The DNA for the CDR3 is TGTGCCAGCAGTTATGGGACAGGAGCCACTGAAGCTTTCTTT. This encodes CASSYGTGATEAFF.

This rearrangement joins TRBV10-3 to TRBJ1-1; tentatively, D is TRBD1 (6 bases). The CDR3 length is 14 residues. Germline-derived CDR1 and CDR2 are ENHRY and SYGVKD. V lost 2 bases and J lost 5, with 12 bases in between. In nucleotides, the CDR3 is TGTGCCATCAGTGAGGTGCCGAGGGGGACTGAAGCTTTCTTT. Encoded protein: CAISEVPRGTEAFF.

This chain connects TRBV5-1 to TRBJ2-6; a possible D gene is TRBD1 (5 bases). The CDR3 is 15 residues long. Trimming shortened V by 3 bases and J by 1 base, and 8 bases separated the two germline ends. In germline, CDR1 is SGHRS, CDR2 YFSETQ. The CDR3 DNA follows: TGCGCCAGCAGCTCACAGGTTTCTGGGGCCAACGTCCTGACTTTC. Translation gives CASSSQVSGANVLTF.